This record covers a single TCR beta chain. This record belongs to a study of cytomegalovirus exposure and HLA in healthy donors. PCR amplification relied on 60 Vbeta primers (plus 13 Jbeta primers). Clones were sequenced by immunoSEQ multiplex PCR, and TCRdb holds only the in-frame ones, with some missing. The sample includes approximately 88,000 clones, about 80% of them seen just once. V dropped 3 bases and J dropped 13; count of bases not matched to a gene: 16. Per the germline V gene, CDR1 is MNHNS and CDR2 is SASEGT. The CDR3 runs 16 residues. The origin of this receptor is a male donor in good health and CMV-seronegative. Specimen: PBMCs. This chain joins TRBV6-1 and TRBJ2-1, with TRBD2 identical over 9 bases. The CDR3 bases are TGTGCCAGCAGTGATACGTTGCGGGGGGGCCTGATGTGCCAGTTCTTC. It specifies CASSDTLRGGLMCQFF.